The rows below give T cell receptor beta chains drawn from one sample of a study of long-term antiretroviral therapy in people with HIV. The table came from immunoSEQ multiplex PCR; TCRdb's copy has only in-frame clones and leaves some out. The sample consists of approximately 26,000 clones, roughly 84% of them appearing once. The sample here was unsorted PBMCs, taken 0.4 years after starting antiretroviral therapy. These TCRs come from a young man with HIV. Each CDR3 is given with its conserved first and last residue. Each record gives: V gene, D gene, clone size, J gene, CDR3 protein, CDR3 DNA. A D gene is named only where the DNA matches it firmly. The size field is filled for only some rows; it gives once, few, many or a size class.

>TRBV28|-|-|TRBJ2-7
CASRETGGEQYF
TGTGCCAGCAGGGAAACCGGGGGCGAGCAGTACTTC
>TRBV2|-|-|TRBJ2-1
CASSERSLGGNEQFF
TGTGCCAGCAGTGAAAGGAGCCTCGGCGGGAATGAGCAGTTCTTC
>TRBV9|-|-|TRBJ1-1
CASSVQGNTEAFF
TGTGCCAGCAGCGTACAGGGGAACACTGAAGCTTTCTTT
>TRBV13|-|-|TRBJ1-1
CASRPTPGAEDTEAFF
TGTGCCAGCCGCCCCACCCCCGGGGCAGAGGACACTGAAGCTTTCTTT
>TRBV18|-|few|TRBJ2-1
CASSPGSSYNEQFF
TGTGCCAGCTCCCCAGGGAGCTCCTACAATGAGCAGTTCTTC
>TRBV2|-|-|TRBJ1-1
CASSVRTSPNTEAFF
TGTGCCAGCAGTGTCCGGACCTCACCAAACACTGAAGCTTTCTTT
>TRBV7-3|-|-|TRBJ2-3
CASSSDSYTDTQYF
TGTGCCAGCAGCTCCGACTCGTACACAGATACGCAGTATTTT
>TRBV19|TRBD2|-|TRBJ2-7
CASSPGLAEIYEQYF
TGTGCCAGTAGTCCGGGACTAGCGGAAATCTACGAGCAGTACTTC
>TRBV4-1|TRBD1|-|TRBJ2-1
CASSLGQGTYNEQFF
TGCGCCAGCAGCCTAGGACAGGGAACCTACAATGAGCAGTTCTTC
>TRBV19|TRBD2|-|TRBJ2-5
CASSPTSGSHETQYF
TGTGCCAGTAGTCCCACTAGCGGGAGTCACGAGACCCAGTACTTC
>TRBV19|TRBD1|-|TRBJ1-4
CASSPTGGSEKLFF
TGTGCCAGTAGTCCGACAGGGGGATCTGAAAAACTGTTTTTT
>TRBV6-5|-|-|TRBJ1-5
CASSYSGSARQPQHF
TGTGCCAGCAGCTACTCCGGATCAGCGCGACAGCCCCAGCATTTT
>TRBV5-1|-|-|TRBJ1-2
CASSLEQEEYGYTF
TGCGCCAGCAGCTTGGAACAGGAGGAATATGGCTACACCTTC
>TRBV11-2|-|-|TRBJ2-1
CASSLVSGRGLYNEQFF
TGTGCCAGCAGCTTAGTCTCTGGCAGGGGTTTATACAATGAGCAGTTCTTC
>TRBV11-2|-|-|TRBJ1-6
CASSGQTYNSPLHF
TGTGCCAGCAGCGGGCAGACTTATAATTCACCCCTCCACTTT
>TRBV27|-|-|TRBJ2-1
CASSSIGGGNEQFF
TGTGCCAGCAGTTCAATAGGGGGTGGCAATGAGCAGTTCTTC
>TRBV6-5|TRBD1|-|TRBJ2-7
CASSWGTGPYEQYF
TGTGCCAGCAGTTGGGGGACAGGGCCCTACGAGCAGTACTTC
>TRBV9|TRBD1|-|TRBJ2-5
CASSVGEQGKETQYF
TGTGCCAGCAGCGTAGGCGAACAGGGGAAGGAGACCCAGTACTTC
>TRBV19|-|-|TRBJ2-7
CASSPRQGDEQYF
TGTGCCAGTAGCCCCCGGCAGGGAGACGAGCAGTACTTC
>TRBV29-1|TRBD1|-|TRBJ2-2
CSVDRGSNTGELFF
TGCAGCGTCGACAGGGGCTCGAACACCGGGGAGCTGTTTTTT
>TRBV5-8|TRBD1|once|TRBJ2-2
CASSFLTGGATGELFF
TGTGCCAGCAGCTTTTTGACAGGGGGCGCGACCGGGGAGCTGTTTTTT
>TRBV9|-|-|TRBJ2-1
CASSVDGGTEQFF
TGTGCCAGCAGCGTAGATGGTGGAACTGAGCAGTTCTTC
>TRBV27|-|-|TRBJ2-7
CASSLIPQGMNEQYF
TGTGCCAGCAGTTTAATACCACAGGGAATGAACGAGCAGTACTTC
>TRBV12-5|-|-|TRBJ1-4
CASGLLSRAETNEKLFF
TGTGCTAGTGGTTTACTGTCCCGGGCTGAAACTAATGAAAAACTGTTTTTT
>TRBV19|-|few|TRBJ2-7
CASSITTADEQYF
TGTGCCAGTAGTATTACCACAGCTGACGAGCAGTACTTC
>TRBV10-2|TRBD1|-|TRBJ2-7
CASGDLPGQGARGTYEQYF
TGCGCCAGCGGTGATCTCCCGGGACAGGGGGCCAGAGGGACCTACGAGCAGTACTTC
>TRBV5-1|TRBD1|-|TRBJ2-7
CASSSGTGGSTYEQYF
TGCGCCAGCAGCTCGGGGACAGGAGGAAGTACCTACGAGCAGTACTTC
>TRBV29-1|TRBD1|-|TRBJ2-1
CSVSTGGSQFF
TGCAGCGTTTCGACAGGGGGGAGCCAGTTCTTC
>TRBV27|-|-|TRBJ2-1
CASSLNGEQFF
TGTGCCAGCAGTTTGAACGGTGAGCAGTTCTTC
>TRBV4-1|TRBD2|-|TRBJ2-4
CASSPPGRATKNIQYF
TGCGCCAGCAGCCCCCCAGGGAGGGCTACCAAAAACATTCAGTACTTC
>TRBV19|TRBD2|-|TRBJ2-1
CASSTSGETYNEQFF
TGTGCCAGTAGTACGAGCGGGGAGACCTACAATGAGCAGTTCTTC
>TRBV14|-|-|TRBJ2-1
CASSQGIRSEQFF
TGTGCCAGCAGCCAAGGAATAAGGAGTGAGCAGTTCTTC
>TRBV29-1|-|-|TRBJ2-7
CSVEEGQSYEQYF
TGCAGCGTTGAGGAGGGACAGTCCTACGAGCAGTACTTC
>TRBV4-1|-|-|TRBJ1-2
CASSQDLGGVNYGYTF
TGCGCCAGCAGCCAAGATCTTGGGGGCGTGAACTATGGCTACACCTTC
>TRBV9|TRBD2|-|TRBJ2-7
CASSGPAGVEEQYF
TGTGCCAGCAGCGGCCCAGCGGGAGTGGAAGAGCAGTACTTC
>TRBV4-3|-|-|TRBJ1-1
CASSQGDSNTEAFF
TGCGCCAGCAGCCAAGGAGATTCGAACACTGAAGCTTTCTTT
>TRBV15|-|-|TRBJ1-1
CATSRPRDINTEAFF
TGTGCCACCAGCAGACCACGGGACATCAACACTGAAGCTTTCTTT
>TRBV6-5|TRBD1|-|TRBJ2-1
CASSYGTAAREQFF
TGTGCCAGCAGTTACGGGACAGCTGCCCGTGAGCAGTTCTTC
>TRBV6-5|TRBD1|few|TRBJ2-7
CASSYLGTGDNEQYF
TGTGCCAGCAGTTACCTCGGGACAGGGGATAACGAGCAGTACTTC